This T cell receptor beta chain was sequenced during a study of blood T cell repertoires in COVID-19. The ends lost 4 bases at V and 4 bases at J; junction bases unmatched: 3. Germline V gives CDR1 KGHDR, CDR2 SFDVKD. The CDR3 is made up of 16 amino acids. Profiling relied on immunoSEQ multiplex PCR, and the TCRdb table lists in-frame clones only, not all of them. Of over 200,000 clones detected, 84% appear once; the ten largest clones hold approximately 8.1%. This clone was counted only a few times. The specimen sequenced was peripheral blood. The TCR sequence derives from a woman in her fifties or sixties with active or convalescent COVID-19. The J gene is TRBJ2-1, the V gene TRBV24-1; 13 bases are shared with TRBD2. Written as DNA, the CDR3 is TGTGCCACCAGTGAGACTAGCGGGGGGTTATACAATGAGCAGTTCTTC. It translates to CATSETSGGLYNEQFF.